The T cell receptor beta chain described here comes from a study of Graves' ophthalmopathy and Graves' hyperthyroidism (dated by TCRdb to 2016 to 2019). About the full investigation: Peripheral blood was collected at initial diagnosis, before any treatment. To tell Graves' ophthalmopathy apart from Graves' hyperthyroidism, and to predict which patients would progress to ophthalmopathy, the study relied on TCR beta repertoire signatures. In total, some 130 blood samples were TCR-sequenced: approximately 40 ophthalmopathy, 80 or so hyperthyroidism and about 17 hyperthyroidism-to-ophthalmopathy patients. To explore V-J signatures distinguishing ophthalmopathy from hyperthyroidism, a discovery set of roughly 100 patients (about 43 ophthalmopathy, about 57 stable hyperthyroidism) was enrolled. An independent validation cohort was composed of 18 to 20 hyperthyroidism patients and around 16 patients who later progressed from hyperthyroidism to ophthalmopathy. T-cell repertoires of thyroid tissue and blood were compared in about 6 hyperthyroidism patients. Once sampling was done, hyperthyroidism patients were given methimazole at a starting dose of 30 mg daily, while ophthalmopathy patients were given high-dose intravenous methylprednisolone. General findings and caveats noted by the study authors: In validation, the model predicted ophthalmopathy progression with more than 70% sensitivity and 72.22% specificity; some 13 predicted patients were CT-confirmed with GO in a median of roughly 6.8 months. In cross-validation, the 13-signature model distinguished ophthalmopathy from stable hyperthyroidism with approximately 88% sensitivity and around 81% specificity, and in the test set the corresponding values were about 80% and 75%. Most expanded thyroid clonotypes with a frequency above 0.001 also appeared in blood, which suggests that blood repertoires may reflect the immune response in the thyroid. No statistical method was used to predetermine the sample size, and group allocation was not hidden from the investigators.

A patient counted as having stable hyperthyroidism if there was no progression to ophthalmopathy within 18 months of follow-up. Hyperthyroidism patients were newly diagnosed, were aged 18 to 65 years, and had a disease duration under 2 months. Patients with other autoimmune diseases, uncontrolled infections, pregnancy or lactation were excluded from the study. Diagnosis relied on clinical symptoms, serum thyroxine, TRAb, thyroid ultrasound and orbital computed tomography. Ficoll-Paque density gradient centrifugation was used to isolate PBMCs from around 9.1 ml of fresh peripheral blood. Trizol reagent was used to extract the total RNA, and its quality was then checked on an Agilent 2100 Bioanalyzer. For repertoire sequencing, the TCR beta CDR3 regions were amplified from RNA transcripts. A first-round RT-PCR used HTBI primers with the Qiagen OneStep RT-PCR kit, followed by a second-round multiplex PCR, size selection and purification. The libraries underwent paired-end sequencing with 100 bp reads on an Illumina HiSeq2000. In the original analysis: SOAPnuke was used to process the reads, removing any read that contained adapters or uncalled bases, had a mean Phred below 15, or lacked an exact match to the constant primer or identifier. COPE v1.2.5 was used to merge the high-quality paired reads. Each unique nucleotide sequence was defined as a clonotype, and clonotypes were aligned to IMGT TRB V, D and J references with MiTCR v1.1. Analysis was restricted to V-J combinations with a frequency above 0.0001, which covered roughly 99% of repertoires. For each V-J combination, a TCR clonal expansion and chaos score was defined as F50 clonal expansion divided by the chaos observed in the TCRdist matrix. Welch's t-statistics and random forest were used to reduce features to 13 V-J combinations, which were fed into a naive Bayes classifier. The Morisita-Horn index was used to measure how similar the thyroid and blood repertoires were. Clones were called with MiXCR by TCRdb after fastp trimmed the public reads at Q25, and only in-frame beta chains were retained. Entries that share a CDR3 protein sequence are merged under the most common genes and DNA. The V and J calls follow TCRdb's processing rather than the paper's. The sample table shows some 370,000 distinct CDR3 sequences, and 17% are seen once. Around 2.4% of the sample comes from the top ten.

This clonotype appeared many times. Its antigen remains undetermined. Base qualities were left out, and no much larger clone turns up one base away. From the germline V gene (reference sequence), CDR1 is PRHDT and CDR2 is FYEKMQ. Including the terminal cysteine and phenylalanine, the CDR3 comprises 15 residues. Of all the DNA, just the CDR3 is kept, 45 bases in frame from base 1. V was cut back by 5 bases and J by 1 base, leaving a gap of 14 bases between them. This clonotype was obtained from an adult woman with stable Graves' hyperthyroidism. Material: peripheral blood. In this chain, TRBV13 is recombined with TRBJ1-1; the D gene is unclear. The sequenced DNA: TGTGCCAGCAGCCCTCAAGCATGGGAGAACACTGAAGCTTTCTTT. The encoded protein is CASSPQAWENTEAFF.